A single sample is the source of the 30 T cell receptor beta chains below, sequenced in a study of beta chain features in type 1 diabetes. Study-wide results and caveats: For Type 1 diabetes patients, all four CD4+ subsets carried TCRB CDR3s that were moderately but significantly shorter.

Antigen specificity for these receptors is unknown. Every bit of the isolated RNA underwent reverse transcription, so sequencing read expressed TCRB transcripts. Using immunoSEQ multiplex PCR, the repertoire was profiled, and TCRdb retains in-frame clones only, with some absent. The sample gives approximately 170,000 clones, 7.8% of which show up once; roughly 1% is in the top ten. The sample taken for sequencing was central memory CD4+ T cells from blood. These receptors were obtained from a woman aged 35 to 49 with type 1 diabetes.

V gene TRBV7-2 combines with J gene TRBJ2-7; TRBD2 agrees at 11 bases. CDR3 length: 16 residues. Germline CDR1 is SGHTA and CDR2 is FQGNSA. The V segment lost 0 bases and the J segment 7 bases; nucleotides outside the gene matches: 8. The CDR3 bases are TGTGCCAGCAGCTTAGCGGGGATAGCGGGAGGGGGGGAGCAGTACTTC. It is translated as CASSLAGIAGGGEQYF.

This clone has a handful of counts. V usage is TRBV28 and J usage is TRBJ1-2; 7 bases agree with TRBD1. V gave up 5 bases and J gave up 8 bases; unmatched junction bases: 14. The CDR3 runs 15 residues. Germline-derived CDR1 and CDR2 are MDHEN and SYDVKM. The CDR3 bases are TGTGCCAGCAGTCTTTTATCCCGCCGACAGGGAGGCTACACCTTC. Its translation: CASSLLSRRQGGYTF.

In this sample, this clone turned up a few times. J is TRBJ1-5 and V is TRBV19; 8 bases fit TRBD1. The J segment lost 6 bases and the V segment lost 4 bases, leaving 8 bases of the junction unmatched. The CDR3 length is 15 residues. Germline lookup yields CDR1 LNHDA and CDR2 SQIVND (reference sequence). The CDR3 loop is CASSTGGASSQPQHF. The CDR3 DNA reads TGTGCCAGTAGTACAGGGGGCGCGTCCAGTCAGCCCCAGCATTTT.

This clone was observed many times. The rearrangement links TRBV6-5 to TRBJ2-1; perhaps TRBD1 as D (6 bases). Per the germline V gene, CDR1 is MNHEY and CDR2 is SVGAGI. This CDR3 contains 12 residues. Deletions cut 5 bases from V and 9 bases from J, with 11 bases between. The CDR3 protein is CASSGQLGEQFF. CDR3 nucleotide sequence: TGTGCCAGCAGTGGACAGCTTGGTGAGCAGTTCTTC.

This chain joins TRBV28 and TRBJ1-2, with a tentative D call TRBD1 (5 bases). The CDR3 runs 18 residues. CDR1 is MDHEN, CDR2 SYDVKM, per germline. The V end was cut by 9 bases, the J end by 1 base, with 27 bases between. The CDR3 spells CASLGSGTRSPINYGYTF. DNA for the CDR3: TGTGCCAGTTTGGGCAGCGGGACTCGTTCCCCGATTAACTATGGCTACACCTTC.

This clone was observed at least ten times. This chain joins TRBV5-4 and TRBJ2-6, with TRBD1 matching over 10 bases. Germline-derived CDR1 and CDR2 are SGHNT and YYREEE (reference sequence). Germline trimming cut 3 bases from V and 0 bases from J; bases unmatched to any gene: 6. CDR3 length equals 18 residues. The CDR3 loop is CASSSRDRGPSGANVLTF. CDR3 coding DNA: TGTGCCAGCAGCTCCCGGGACAGGGGCCCCTCTGGGGCCAACGTCCTGACTTTC.

CDR3 in DNA: TGTGCCAGTAGTATAGCGCCAGGAATAGGAGGCAATGAGCAGTTCTTC. The encoded protein is CASSIAPGIGGNEQFF. This chain links TRBV19 with TRBJ2-1, with a weak D call TRBD2 (5 bases). V lost 1 base and J 6 bases, leaving 16 bases between the germline ends. The CDR3 contains 16 residues. CDR1 is LNHDA, CDR2 SQIVND, per germline (reference sequence).

The CDR3 DNA reads TGTGCCAGCAGCTTGCCTAGCGGGAGTAGATACGAGCAGTACTTC. This sequence encodes CASSLPSGSRYEQYF. V usage is TRBV5-6 and J usage is TRBJ2-7; 10 bases match TRBD2. The CDR3 length is 15 residues. CDR1 and CDR2 from the germline V gene are SGHDT and YYEEEE. The J segment lost 4 bases and the V segment lost 1 base, leaving 5 bases of the junction unmatched. The variable domain in full, completed from reference TRBV5-6 and TRBJ2-7, reads DAGVTQSPTHLIKTRGQQVTLRCSPKSGHDTVSWYQQALGQGPQFIFQYYEEEERQRGNFPDRFSGHQFPNYSSELNVNALLLGDSALYLCASSLPSGSRYEQYFGPGTRLTVT.

This clone occurred a few times. The chain joins TRBV2 to TRBJ2-7; TRBD1 matches at 9 bases. There are 15 residues in the CDR3. Germline lookup yields CDR1 SNHLY and CDR2 FYNNEI. J lost 4 bases, V lost 11 bases, and 15 bases had no gene match. The CDR3 here is CACPGPGTGTYEQYF. DNA for the CDR3: TGTGCCTGTCCAGGTCCCGGGACAGGGACTTACGAGCAGTACTTC. The full variable domain, completed using reference TRBV2 and TRBJ2-7, is EPEVTQTPSHQVTQMGQEVILRCVPISNHLYFYWYRQILGQKVEFLVSFYNNEISEKSEIFDDQFSVERPDGSNFTLKIRSTKLEDSAMYFCACPGPGTGTYEQYFGPGTRLTVT.

The J gene is TRBJ1-5, the V gene TRBV7-2, with TRBD1 matching 8 bases. The CDR3 covers 14 residues. In germline, CDR1 is SGHTA, CDR2 FQGNSA. The V and J ends lost 4 bases and 5 bases, in that order; junction bases with no gene match: 4. In DNA, the CDR3 is TGTGCCAGCAGCTATCGGACAGGGTATCAGCCCCAGCATTTT. It is translated as CASSYRTGYQPQHF.

This clone was detected a few times. The chain has TRBV29-1 and TRBJ1-2; weak D call: TRBD1 (5 bases). V was trimmed by 6 bases and J by 8 bases, leaving 13 bases between them. The length of the CDR3 is 11 residues. In germline, CDR1 is SQVTM, CDR2 ANQGSEA. The CDR3 DNA reads TGCAGCGTCGTCTCTGGGGCCGGCTACACCTTC. It translates to CSVVSGAGYTF.

This clone was counted between two and nine times. The chain carries TRBV6-5 and TRBJ2-7; maybe TRBD2 (6 bases). The CDR3 has 14 amino acids. Germline V gene sequence: CDR1 MNHEY, CDR2 SVGAGI. The CDR3 spells CAAKTMVLRGEQYF. The CDR3 DNA reads as TGTGCAGCCAAAACGATGGTACTGCGGGGCGAGCAGTACTTC.

This clone was counted a few times. J is TRBJ1-4 and V is TRBV7-2; the D is unclear. Germline lookup yields CDR1 SGHTA and CDR2 FQGNSA. V lost 4 bases to trimming and J lost 8 bases, with 14 bases between them. The CDR3 loop spans 14 amino acids. CDR3 loop: CASSWVGVEEKLFF. The CDR3, as DNA: TGTGCCAGCAGCTGGGTCGGGGTGGAGGAAAAACTGTTTTTT.

This clone was seen ten or more times. The chain joins TRBV28 to TRBJ1-6; 7 bases match TRBD1. CDR3 length equals 16 residues. V lost 4 bases, J lost 5 bases, and 8 bases stayed unmatched. In germline, CDR1 is MDHEN, CDR2 SYDVKM. The CDR3 region is CASSSTGQVDNSPLHF. The CDR3 DNA is TGTGCCAGCAGTTCAACCGGACAGGTCGATAATTCACCCCTCCACTTT.

The sample holds many counts of this clone. This rearrangement joins TRBV18 to TRBJ2-7; maybe TRBD2 (6 bases). The V end was cut by 2 bases, the J end by 2 bases, with 7 bases between. The CDR3 runs to 13 residues. Looked up from germline, CDR1 is KGHSH and CDR2 is LQKENI. As DNA, the CDR3 is TGTGCCAGCTCACCAGGGGAGGCCTACGAGCAGTACTTC. Its protein is CASSPGEAYEQYF.

In its sample, this clone was seen a few times. J is TRBJ1-5 and V is TRBV10-3; D possibly corresponds to TRBD1 (6 bases). Trimming took off 0 bases at V and 2 bases at J, with 14 bases between the two ends. Germline V gene data show CDR1 as ENHRY and CDR2 as SYGVKD. The CDR3 length is 17 residues. The CDR3 loop is CAISESGLTGRNQPQHF. The CDR3 DNA reads TGTGCCATCAGTGAGTCCGGCCTTACAGGGCGCAATCAGCCCCAGCATTTT.

This clone occurred a few times. The chain couples TRBV19 to TRBJ1-5, with 9 bases identical to TRBD1. V shed 5 bases and J 6 bases; nucleotides not matched to a gene: 14. The CDR3 length is 17 residues. Germline CDR1 reads LNHDA; CDR2 reads SQIVND (reference sequence). CDR3 nucleotides: TGTGCCAGTAGTGTGCAGCCGGGACAGGGAGCGGGTCAGCCCCAGCATTTT. Encoded protein: CASSVQPGQGAGQPQHF.

CDR3 region: CASRIGRGTNYGYTF. The DNA for the CDR3 is TGTGCCAGCAGGATTGGTCGGGGGACTAACTATGGCTACACCTTC. V gene TRBV6-5 combines with J gene TRBJ1-2; D perhaps matches TRBD1 (5 bases). Per germline, CDR1 MNHEY and CDR2 SVGAGI. Trimming left V 6 bases short and J 0 bases short, with 14 bases between. This CDR3 region has 15 residues.

This clone has more than one count but fewer than ten. The V call is TRBV28, the J call TRBJ1-2; 8 bases match TRBD1. Germline CDR1 reads MDHEN; CDR2 reads SYDVKM. This CDR3 has 13 residues. V gave up 6 bases and J gave up 6 bases; unmatched junction bases: 6. CDR3 sequence reads: CASSSQGAHGYTF. CDR3 coding DNA: TGTGCCAGCAGCTCGCAGGGGGCGCATGGCTACACCTTC.

The rearrangement uses TRBV7-2 and TRBJ2-5, with D possibly TRBD1 on 5 matching bases. The V gene's germline CDR1 is SGHTA and CDR2 FQGNSA. The CDR3 runs to 15 residues. V lost 2 bases and J lost 5, with 15 bases in between. The CDR3 reads CASSLRLGSGETQYF. Here the CDR3 DNA reads TGTGCCAGCAGCTTACGGCTAGGGTCAGGGGAGACCCAGTACTTC.

This clone was picked up a small number of times. The rearrangement joins TRBV30 to TRBJ1-1; D might be TRBD1 (5 bases). The CDR3 runs 13 residues. The germline V and J ends were trimmed by 3 bases and 7 bases, with 15 bases remaining between them. Germline V lookup: CDR1 GTSNPN, CDR2 SVGIG (reference sequence). The CDR3 DNA reads TGTGCCTGGAGCCTTGGACATAGCCGTGAAGCTTTCTTT. This translates into CAWSLGHSREAFF.

This clone has a handful of counts. This chain connects TRBV6-5 to TRBJ1-6; 7 bases map to TRBD1. The CDR3 is 15 residues long. Germline CDR1 MNHEY, CDR2 SVGAGI. The V and J ends lost 10 bases and 9 bases, in that order; junction bases with no gene match: 15. The CDR3 loop reads CATRGGDSGGSPLHF. Here the CDR3 DNA reads TGTGCCACCAGGGGTGGGGACAGCGGCGGTTCACCCCTCCACTTT.

The genes are TRBV7-2 and TRBJ2-1; D perhaps matches TRBD1 (6 bases). CDR3 size: 13 residues. Germline V CDR1 and CDR2: SGHTA, FQGNSA. Deletions cut 1 base from V and 7 bases from J, with 8 bases between. CDR3 sequence (DNA): TGTGCCAGCAGCTTAGTAGGGGGAAATGAGCAGTTCTTC. Encoded protein: CASSLVGGNEQFF.

This chain joins TRBV7-9 and TRBJ1-1, with a weak D call TRBD1 (5 bases). V lost 7 bases, J lost 1 base, and 10 bases lay in between. Germline CDR1 reads SEHNR; CDR2 reads FQNEAQ (reference sequence). CDR3 length: 13 residues. CDR3 in amino acids: CASNTQGNTEAFF. The CDR3 DNA sequence: TGTGCCAGCAATACCCAGGGGAACACTGAAGCTTTCTTT.

The chain couples TRBV30 to TRBJ1-2, with 7 positions matching TRBD1. V was clipped by 1 base and J by 5 bases; unmatched bases: 7. This CDR3 is 14 amino acids long. The germline V gene has CDR1 GTSNPN and CDR2 SVGIG (reference sequence). The CDR3 DNA sequence: TGTGCCTGGAGTGCCCTCCGACAGGGATATGGCTACACCTTC. It encodes CAWSALRQGYGYTF.

This clone was seen a handful of times. This sequence joins TRBV28 and TRBJ2-7; 8 nucleotides agree with TRBD1. The ends lost 5 bases at V and 3 bases at J; junction bases unmatched: 9. The CDR3 is 15 residues long. CDR1 is MDHEN, CDR2 SYDVKM, per germline. CDR3 coding DNA: TGTGCCAGCAGTGATACAGGGGGGTTTGACTACGAGCAGTACTTC. Translating it yields CASSDTGGFDYEQYF.

This chain joins TRBV4-3 and TRBJ1-4; 9 bases are a match to TRBD1. Germline values: CDR1 LGHNA, CDR2 YSLEER. V trimming: 4 bases; J trimming: 6 bases; junction bases outside the gene matches: 3. The CDR3 has 14 residues. CDR3: CASSPGQGDEKLFF. The CDR3 DNA sequence: TGCGCCAGCAGCCCGGGACAGGGTGATGAAAAACTGTTTTTT.

This clone was picked up a small number of times. The J gene is TRBJ2-3, the V gene TRBV5-1, with D perhaps TRBD1 (5 bases). V was clipped by 2 bases and J by 1 base, with 17 bases between them. This CDR3 contains 17 residues. Germline CDR1 is SGHRS and CDR2 is YFSETQ. CDR3 sequence reads: CASSFSGIGLGTDTQYF. The CDR3 DNA reads as TGCGCCAGCAGCTTTTCAGGGATAGGGTTGGGCACAGATACGCAGTATTTT.

The genes are TRBV7-2 and TRBJ1-4; 11 bases are shared with TRBD1. This CDR3 is 19 amino acids long. From germline, CDR1 is SGHTA and CDR2 FQGNSA. V lost 4 bases to trimming and J lost 8 bases; unmatched junction nucleotides: 18. CDR3 sequence: CASSSPPGQGANRREKLFF. The CDR3 DNA reads TGTGCCAGCAGCTCCCCCCCCGGACAGGGGGCCAACCGGAGGGAAAAACTGTTTTTT.

V gene TRBV7-9 combines with J gene TRBJ2-7; D may be TRBD1 (6 bases). The V and J ends lost 2 bases and 0 bases respectively, with 8 bases between them. CDR1 is SEHNR, CDR2 FQNEAQ, per germline (reference sequence). This CDR3 contains 14 residues. CDR3 amino acids: CASSLKGDSYEQYF. The CDR3 bases are TGTGCCAGCAGCTTAAAGGGGGACTCCTACGAGCAGTACTTC.